This TCR beta chain comes out of a study of T cell responses to AZD1222 COVID-19 vaccine. As to this clone: Its target is unknown.

General observations from the study: Every sample of the repertoires postdated the peak T cell response. Spike-spanning, vaccine-associated CD4 TCRs were dominant at 160-218 and 743-854. Unmutated variant regions reportedly attract nearly half of all spike-specific TCRs. Breadth and depth of Spike-specific TCRs rose after two AZD1222 doses.

The CDR3 has 11 residues. The germline V and J ends were trimmed by 2 bases and 7 bases, with 4 bases remaining between them. Per the germline V gene, CDR1 is ENHRY and CDR2 is SYGVKD. TCRdb keeps only in-frame clones here, not all; method: immunoSEQ multiplex PCR. The sample consists of about 84,000 clones, about 83% of them appearing once. The chain couples TRBV10-3 to TRBJ2-3; D is undetermined. The TCR sequence derives from an adult who received the AZD1222 COVID-19 vaccine. The input for sequencing was peripheral blood, taken 28 days after the second AZD1222 dose. DNA of the CDR3: TGTGCCATCAGTGAGACAAATACGCAGTATTTT. It is translated as CAISETNTQYF.